The 22 T cell receptor beta chains given below trace back to one sample, sequenced in a study of T cells in Graves' hyperthyroidism and ophthalmopathy. What was amplified from RNA transcripts were TCR beta CDR3 regions. First-round RT-PCR targeting the TCR CDR3 was performed with the HTBI primer set. From the multiplex PCR reads, TCRdb called clonotypes with MiXCR, one entry per CDR3 protein. The sample lists 250,000 to 300,000 distinct CDR3 sequences, roughly a fifth seen once, with about two fifths in the top ten. Sequencing was carried out using blood. These receptor sequences come from a man aged 50 to 59 with Graves' ophthalmopathy.

The table lists this clonotype with many counts. V usage is TRBV18 and J usage is TRBJ1-2; possible D gene TRBD1, 5 bases. The CDR3 totals 15 residues. From germline, CDR1 is KGHSH and CDR2 LQKENI. V was pared by 3 bases and J by 4 bases, with 15 bases between. The CDR3 sequence is CASSPSRDGSYGYTF. CDR3 sequence (DNA): TGTGCCAGCTCACCGTCCCGGGACGGATCCTATGGCTACACCTTC.

This clonotype has only a few counts. V and J are TRBV4-1 and TRBJ2-5; D might be TRBD1 (6 bases). Germline CDR1 reads MGHRA; CDR2 reads YSYEKL. This CDR3 contains 16 residues. The V gene lost 0 bases and the J gene lost 5 bases, with 16 bases spanning the gap. The CDR3, as DNA: TGCGCCAGCAGCCAAGATCAAGCAGGGGTCCATGAGACCCAGTACTTC. Protein product: CASSQDQAGVHETQYF.

This clonotype appeared many times. CDR3 sequence: CASSPPRGANTEAFF. Here the CDR3 DNA reads TGTGCCAGCTCACCACCGAGGGGCGCGAACACTGAAGCTTTCTTT. This chain joins TRBV18 and TRBJ1-1, with D possibly TRBD1 on 5 matching bases. Germline CDR1 KGHSH, CDR2 LQKENI. The CDR3 runs to 15 residues. Trimming removed 0 bases at V and 1 base at J, with 9 bases between.

This clonotype was recorded a few times. The V gene is TRBV6-1, the J gene TRBJ2-7, with D possibly being TRBD2 (5 bases). The germline CDR1 and CDR2 sequences are MNHNS and SASEGT. V lost 1 base and J lost 5, with 15 bases in between. The CDR3 runs 15 residues. The DNA for the CDR3 is TGTGCCAGCAGTGAAGGGACTCGGGCGCCGGACGAGCAGTACTTC. As protein: CASSEGTRAPDEQYF.

CDR3 coding DNA: TGTGCCTTCCGGGACGGGAACACCGGGGAGCTGTTTTTT. Translation: CAFRDGNTGELFF. The chain has TRBV10-3 and TRBJ2-2, with D possibly called TRBD1 or TRBD2 (5 bases each). V was shortened by 11 bases and J by 1 base, with 11 bases between the two germline ends. CDR1 ENHRY and CDR2 SYGVKD come from the germline V gene. This CDR3 region has 13 residues.

The V call is TRBV28, the J call TRBJ2-7; 10 positions match TRBD2. CDR1 and CDR2 from the germline V gene are MDHEN and SYDVKM. The CDR3 length is 15 residues. V shed 6 bases, J shed 1 base, and the junction held 6 bases outside the gene matches. The DNA for the CDR3 is TGTGCCAGCAGCCGAAGGACTAGCGGATCCTACGAGCAGTACTTC. This gives the protein CASSRRTSGSYEQYF.

J is TRBJ2-7 and V is TRBV5-1, with 15 bases identical to TRBD2. The CDR3 covers 18 residues. The germline V gene has CDR1 SGHRS and CDR2 YFSETQ. V gave up 2 bases and J gave up 5 bases; unmatched junction bases: 11. This CDR3 reads CASSFGLAGGPGTHEQYF. CDR3 sequence (DNA): TGCGCCAGCAGCTTTGGACTAGCGGGAGGGCCGGGTACGCACGAGCAGTACTTC.

This clonotype appeared a few times. The chain employs TRBV10-3 and TRBJ2-2, with 11 bases fitting TRBD1. This CDR3 is 14 amino acids long. From germline, CDR1 is ENHRY and CDR2 SYGVKD. J was trimmed by 6 bases and V by 4 bases; bases with no gene match: 1. CDR3: CAISGTGGAGELFF. In DNA, the CDR3 is TGTGCCATCAGTGGGACAGGGGGCGCCGGGGAGCTGTTTTTT.

This clonotype was found many times. The CDR3, as DNA: TGTGCCAGCAGCTCAGCTACGACTAGCGGGAGATCCAATGAGCAGTTCTTC. Amino acids: CASSSATTSGRSNEQFF. The chain joins TRBV7-2 to TRBJ2-1; 12 nucleotides agree with TRBD2. CDR1 and CDR2 from the germline V gene are SGHTA and FQGNSA. V gave up 4 bases and J gave up 6 bases; unmatched junction bases: 10. The CDR3 contains 17 residues.

This clonotype was seen repeatedly, ten times or more. The chain has TRBV5-1 and TRBJ1-2; no firm D call. The CDR3 extends over 16 amino acids. CDR1 and CDR2 from the germline V gene are SGHRS and YFSETQ. Trimming stripped 0 bases from V and 2 bases from J, with 14 bases between. The CDR3 is CASSLDPGRPNYGYTF. The CDR3, as DNA: TGCGCCAGCAGCTTGGATCCCGGACGGCCCAACTATGGCTACACCTTC.

A remark on this clonotype: In this CDR3 the conserved last residue, phenylalanine or tryptophan, is missing, so a read error is likely. This chain joins TRBV4-2 and TRBJ2-1; D gene uncertain. Germline lookup yields CDR1 LGHNA and CDR2 YNFKEQ. Trimming took 0 bases from V and 0 from J, leaving 9 bases between them. The CDR3 is 16 residues long. The CDR3 sequence: CASSQDHGSSYNEQFL. The CDR3 DNA reads TGTGCCAGCAGCCAAGATCATGGTTCCTCCTACAATGAGCAGTTCTTA.

This clonotype was counted a few times. The chain is built from TRBV15 and TRBJ2-7; unclear D gene. V lost 3 bases, J lost 7 bases, and 13 bases lay in between. CDR1 LNHNV and CDR2 YYDKDF come from the germline V gene (reference sequence). The CDR3 contains 13 residues. Here the CDR3 reads CATSSPMAYEQYF. The DNA for the CDR3 is TGTGCCACCAGCAGTCCCATGGCGTATGAGCAGTACTTC.

This clonotype has ten or more counts. The chain carries TRBV5-1 and TRBJ2-7; 8 bases map to TRBD2. V shed 0 bases and J 3 bases; nucleotides not matched to a gene: 2. CDR3 length: 14 amino acids. Germline V gene data show CDR1 as SGHRS and CDR2 as YFSETQ. The CDR3 DNA sequence: TGCGCCAGCAGCTTGGCCAGCGGGGGCTACGAGCAGTACTTC. Translation gives CASSLASGGYEQYF.

V is TRBV19 and J is TRBJ2-2; D uncertain. This CDR3 contains 14 residues. Trimming left V 1 base short and J 8 bases short, with 11 bases between. Germline CDR1 and CDR2: LNHDA and SQIVND (reference sequence). The CDR3 reads CASSIVKGAGELFF. For the CDR3, the DNA is TGTGCCAGTAGTATAGTCAAGGGCGCAGGGGAGCTGTTTTTT.

The CDR3 loop is CASSQDWGSGQPQHF. The CDR3 DNA is TGTGCCAGCAGCCAAGATTGGGGGTCGGGGCAGCCCCAGCATTTT. The V and J genes are TRBV3-1 and TRBJ1-5; weak D call: TRBD1 (5 bases). Trimming shortened V by 0 bases and J by 7 bases, and 13 bases separated the two germline ends. The CDR3 runs to 15 residues. Per germline, CDR1 LGHDT and CDR2 YNNKEL (reference sequence). The full variable domain, completed using reference TRBV3-1 and TRBJ1-5, is DTAVSQTPKYLVTQMGNDKSIKCEQNLGHDTMYWYKQDSKKFLKIMFSYNNKELIINETVPNRFSPKSPDKAHLNLHINSLELGDSAVYFCASSQDWGSGQPQHFGDGTRLSIL.

This clonotype was seen ten or more times. The chain uses TRBV27 and TRBJ2-1, with TRBD1 identical over 8 bases. V lost 3 bases, J lost 7 bases, and 11 bases stayed unmatched. The CDR3 covers 16 residues. The germline gives CDR1 MNHEY, CDR2 SMNVEV (reference sequence). CDR3 nucleotide sequence: TGTGCCAGCAGTTTGAAACCCGGGACAGGTGGTAATGAGCAGTTCTTC. This encodes CASSLKPGTGGNEQFF.

The CDR3 DNA follows: TGTGCCAGCAGCTTCTCGAAAGAGACCCAGTACTTC. Translation: CASSFSKETQYF. This chain connects TRBV7-9 to TRBJ2-5; D remains unclear. The CDR3 is 12 amino acids. CDR1 and CDR2 from the germline V gene are SEHNR and FQNEAQ (reference sequence). V was shortened by 3 bases and J by 3 bases, with 5 bases between the two germline ends.

The chain combines TRBV10-3 with TRBJ2-1, with unresolved D. The CDR3 runs to 15 residues. In germline, CDR1 is ENHRY, CDR2 SYGVKD. V lost 8 bases and J lost 4, with 18 bases in between. The CDR3 protein is CAIGQAEQSYNEQFF. CDR3 nucleotides: TGTGCCATCGGGCAGGCCGAGCAATCATACAATGAGCAGTTCTTC.

This clonotype has ten or more counts. The chain uses TRBV28 and TRBJ1-5, with unresolved D. The CDR3 runs to 13 residues. Germline CDR1 reads MDHEN; CDR2 reads SYDVKM. Trimming shortened V by 3 bases and J by 7 bases, and 10 bases separated the two germline ends. The CDR3 here is CASSFGEGQPQHF. In DNA form, the CDR3 reads TGTGCCAGCAGTTTTGGGGAAGGGCAGCCCCAGCATTTT.

In its sample, this clonotype was seen a few times. The V gene is TRBV7-9, the J gene TRBJ2-3; D might be TRBD1 or TRBD2, each matching 5 bases. There are 16 residues in the CDR3. V was cut by 8 bases and J by 3 bases, with 21 bases left in between. Germline CDR1 SEHNR, CDR2 FQNEAQ (reference sequence). In nucleotides, the CDR3 is TGTGCCAGCGGACAAGAGCTAGCCTTTCGTACAGATACGCAGTATTTT. Protein sequence: CASGQELAFRTDTQYF.

There are many counts of this clonotype. This sequence joins TRBV28 and TRBJ1-1, with D hard to call. Trimming shortened V by 3 bases and J by 1 base, and 9 bases separated the two germline ends. CDR1 and CDR2 from the germline V gene are MDHEN and SYDVKM. The CDR3 length is 14 residues. The CDR3 is CASSLVRQNTEAFF. The CDR3 coding sequence is TGTGCCAGCAGTTTGGTTCGACAGAACACTGAAGCTTTCTTT.

Many counts were recorded for this clonotype. The chain recombines TRBV7-8 with TRBJ2-3; D not certain. V lost 1 base and J 2 bases, leaving 16 bases between the germline ends. The CDR3 covers 17 residues. The germline V gene has CDR1 SGHVS and CDR2 FQNEAQ. CDR3 sequence: CASSLGVTQSYTDTQYF. The CDR3 bases are TGTGCCAGCAGCTTAGGTGTGACTCAGAGCTACACAGATACGCAGTATTTT.